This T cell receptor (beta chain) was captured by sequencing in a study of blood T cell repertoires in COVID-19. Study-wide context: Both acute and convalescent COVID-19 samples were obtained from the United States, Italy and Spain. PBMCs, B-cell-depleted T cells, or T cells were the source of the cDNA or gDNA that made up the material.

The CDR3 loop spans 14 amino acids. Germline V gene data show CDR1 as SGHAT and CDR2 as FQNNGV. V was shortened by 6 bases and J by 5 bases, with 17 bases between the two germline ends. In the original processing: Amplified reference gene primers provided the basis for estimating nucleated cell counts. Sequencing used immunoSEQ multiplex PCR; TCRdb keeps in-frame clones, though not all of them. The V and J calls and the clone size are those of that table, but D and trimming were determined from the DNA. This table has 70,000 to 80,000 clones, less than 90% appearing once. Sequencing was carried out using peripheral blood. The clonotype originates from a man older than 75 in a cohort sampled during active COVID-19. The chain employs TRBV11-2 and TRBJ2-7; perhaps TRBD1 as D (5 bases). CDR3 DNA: TGTGCCAGCAGTTGGCGTGGGGCAATAAACGAGCAGTACTTC. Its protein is CASSWRGAINEQYF.